The present T cell receptor (beta chain) was sequenced within a study of T cell responses to AZD1222 COVID-19 vaccine. As for this clone: Its antigen is not known.

Using immunoSEQ multiplex PCR, the repertoire was profiled, and TCRdb retains in-frame clones only, with some absent. The sample gives about 100,000 clones, about 90% of which show up once; around 4.7% is in the top ten. The study, taken as a whole, reports: Just a handful of people given AZD1222 tested seropositive at baseline. An increase in Spike-specific TCR breadth and depth was observed after two AZD1222 doses.

This CDR3 region has 17 residues. V gave up 4 bases and J gave up 4 bases; unmatched junction bases: 11. From germline, CDR1 is SGDLS and CDR2 YYNGEE. The specimen was peripheral blood, collected 28 days after the second AZD1222 dose. This clonotype was obtained from an adult who received the AZD1222 COVID-19 vaccine. V gene TRBV9 combines with J gene TRBJ2-7; TRBD2 matches at 13 bases. CDR3 residues: CASSPLGTSGAVYEQYF. Here the CDR3 DNA reads TGTGCCAGCAGCCCCTTAGGGACTAGCGGGGCTGTGTACGAGCAGTACTTC.